These 23 T cell receptor beta chains were all obtained from the same sample, sequenced in a study of shared clonotypes between healthy human individuals. Repertoires were generated with immunoSEQ multiplex PCR, while TCRdb's copy carries only in-frame clones and drops some. This sample has over a million clones, with roughly 98% found just once. Sequenced input: naive CD4+ T cells sorted from blood. Subset defined: CD45RA+ positively selected. The receptors were sampled from a man aged 30-40 years in good health.

This chain links TRBV29-1 with TRBJ2-5, with TRBD2 matching 8 bases. Germline-derived CDR1 and CDR2 are SQVTM and ANQGSEA. V was clipped by 3 bases and J by 2 bases; unmatched bases: 8. CDR3 length equals 15 residues. The CDR3 is CSVESSGSLQETQYF. CDR3 nucleotide sequence: TGCAGCGTTGAGTCAAGCGGGAGTTTACAAGAGACCCAGTACTTC.

The CDR3 DNA follows: TGTGCCAGCAGTCCGACTTGGGACAGGGAGTACGAGCAGTACTTC. Its protein product is CASSPTWDREYEQYF. The V and J genes are TRBV6-1 and TRBJ2-7; 9 bases line up with TRBD1. The CDR3 has 15 residues. The germline gives CDR1 MNHNS, CDR2 SASEGT. V shed 5 bases, J shed 4 bases, and the junction held 9 bases outside the gene matches.

This chain connects TRBV7-8 to TRBJ2-6; D gene unclear. In germline, CDR1 is SGHVS, CDR2 FQNEAQ. The germline V and J ends were trimmed by 2 bases and 0 bases, with 5 bases remaining between them. The CDR3 is made up of 15 amino acids. CDR3 loop: CASSLSLSGANVLTF. The CDR3 nucleotides are TGTGCCAGCAGCTTAAGTCTCTCTGGGGCCAACGTCCTGACTTTC.

The J gene is TRBJ2-1, the V gene TRBV7-7, with 7 bases that match TRBD1. Germline-derived CDR1 and CDR2 are SSHAT and FNYEAQ (reference sequence). V dropped 5 bases and J dropped 10; count of bases not matched to a gene: 8. This CDR3 is built from 13 residues. The CDR3, as DNA: TGTGCCAGCAGCCGGAATCAGGGGGTCGAGCAGTTCTTC. This encodes CASSRNQGVEQFF.

This sequence joins TRBV10-3 and TRBJ2-1, with 9 nucleotides matching TRBD2. J gave up 8 bases and V 0 bases, and 11 bases lay outside the gene matches. Germline CDR1 and CDR2: ENHRY and SYGVKD. The CDR3 consists of 17 residues. The DNA of the CDR3 is TGTGCCATCAGTGAGTCCCCGCTAGCGGGGATGGTGGATGAGCAGTTCTTC. Its translation is CAISESPLAGMVDEQFF.

The V gene is TRBV6-5, the J gene TRBJ1-5; TRBD1 might be the D (5 bases). Germline V CDR1 and CDR2: MNHEY, SVGAGI. This CDR3 is built from 14 residues. V gave up 5 bases and J gave up 0 bases, with 8 bases separating them. CDR3 residues: CASSAGFSNQPQHF. Here the CDR3 DNA reads TGTGCCAGCAGTGCAGGGTTTAGCAATCAGCCCCAGCATTTT.

The chain has TRBV18 and TRBJ1-1; perhaps TRBD1 as D (6 bases). V was trimmed by 0 bases and J by 6 bases, leaving 8 bases between them. Germline V gene lookup returns CDR1 KGHSH and CDR2 LQKENI. The CDR3 loop spans 13 amino acids. The CDR3 bases are TGTGCCAGCTCACCACCATCAGGGGCTGAAGCTTTCTTT. Its translation: CASSPPSGAEAFF.

The J gene is TRBJ2-5, the V gene TRBV18; 7 positions agree with TRBD1. The CDR3 runs 15 residues. Germline-derived CDR1 and CDR2 are KGHSH and LQKENI. Trimming at V came to 3 bases and at J to 4 bases, leaving 8 bases not matched to a gene. CDR3 bases: TGTGCCAGCTCACCCCGACAGGGAGAGGGAGAGACCCAGTACTTC. It codes for CASSPRQGEGETQYF. Filled out from reference TRBV18 and TRBJ2-5, the complete variable domain reads NAGVMQNPRHLVRRRGQEARLRCSPMKGHSHVYWYRQLPEEGLKFMVYLQKENIIDESGMPKERFSAEFPKEGPSILRIQQVVRGDSAAYFCASSPRQGEGETQYFGPGTRLLVL.

The chain uses TRBV13 and TRBJ2-7; D is uncertain. The CDR3 loop spans 14 amino acids. Germline CDR1 and CDR2: PRHDT and FYEKMQ (reference sequence). Trimming removed 1 base from V and 5 bases from J, with 12 bases in between. CDR3 protein: CASSLAPPQHEQYF. CDR3 DNA: TGTGCCAGCAGCTTAGCGCCCCCCCAGCACGAGCAGTACTTC.

The chain links TRBV29-1 to TRBJ2-5, with D possibly TRBD2 on 5 matching bases. The V gene lost 5 bases and the J gene lost 3 bases, with 10 bases spanning the gap. CDR3 length: 12 residues. CDR1 and CDR2 (germline): SQVTM, ANQGSEA. As DNA, the CDR3 is TGCAGCGTTCGGGGTAAGGAAGAGACCCAGTACTTC. This translates into CSVRGKEETQYF.

The chain combines TRBV6-5 with TRBJ2-5; D is unresolved. Germline CDR1 is MNHEY and CDR2 is SVGAGI. V was cut by 5 bases and J by 3 bases, with 13 bases left in between. This CDR3 has 14 amino acids. CDR3 nucleotide sequence: TGTGCCAGCAGTGTCACTAACGTGAAAGAGACCCAGTACTTC. It is translated as CASSVTNVKETQYF.

In its sample, this clone was seen once. The V call is TRBV2, the J call TRBJ1-1, with D possibly TRBD1 on 6 matching bases. The germline gives CDR1 SNHLY, CDR2 FYNNEI. The CDR3 spans 14 residues. V dropped 7 bases and J dropped 3 bases, with 15 bases sitting between them. CDR3: CASTLRGGDTEAFF. For the CDR3, the DNA is TGTGCCAGCACCCTCAGGGGCGGCGACACTGAAGCTTTCTTT.

CDR3 amino acids: CASSLDGGLVNAFF. The CDR3 bases are TGCGCCAGCAGCTTGGATGGGGGATTGGTGAATGCTTTCTTT. This chain links TRBV5-1 with TRBJ1-1; D is perhaps TRBD1 (5 bases). The CDR3 has 14 residues. Germline-derived CDR1 and CDR2 are SGHRS and YFSETQ. V was clipped by 0 bases and J by 11 bases, with 17 bases between them.

The chain has TRBV5-6 and TRBJ2-7; 12 bases are a match to TRBD1. Unmatched junction bases numbered 6, after V lost 1 base and J lost 4 bases. This CDR3 spans 16 amino acids. Germline CDR1 SGHDT, CDR2 YYEEEE. The CDR3 DNA is TGTGCCAGCAGCTTGAGTGGGACAGGGGGCCTTTACGAGCAGTACTTC. Amino acids: CASSLSGTGGLYEQYF.

The chain employs TRBV7-9 and TRBJ1-1; no reliable D call. Trimming took 6 bases from V and 2 from J, leaving 19 bases between them. Per germline, CDR1 SEHNR and CDR2 FQNEAQ (reference sequence). The CDR3 runs 16 residues. CDR3 region: CASSFRGGLRNTEAFF. The CDR3 DNA is TGTGCCAGCAGTTTCCGAGGTGGGTTGCGAAACACTGAAGCTTTCTTT.

The V gene is TRBV7-9, the J gene TRBJ1-1; no clear D gene. Trimming shortened V by 3 bases and J by 0 bases, and 11 bases separated the two germline ends. The CDR3 contains 15 residues. From germline, CDR1 is SEHNR and CDR2 FQNEAQ (reference sequence). CDR3 in amino acids: CASSFPSSMNTEAFF. CDR3 in DNA: TGTGCCAGCAGCTTCCCCTCGTCCATGAACACTGAAGCTTTCTTT.

This chain connects TRBV5-6 to TRBJ2-2, with 10 bases matching TRBD2. The V segment lost 0 bases and the J segment 0 bases; nucleotides outside the gene matches: 2. CDR3 length: 17 amino acids. Germline V gene lookup returns CDR1 SGHDT and CDR2 YYEEEE. CDR3 amino acids: CASSLVLAGTNTGELFF. The CDR3, as DNA: TGTGCCAGCAGCTTGGTACTAGCGGGAACGAACACCGGGGAGCTGTTTTTT.

The chain employs TRBV11-3 and TRBJ2-2; 9 nucleotides line up with TRBD1. Trimming cost V 6 bases and J 3 bases; bases outside gene matches: 2. CDR1 SGHNT and CDR2 YENEEA come from the germline V gene. This CDR3 region has 14 residues. As DNA, the CDR3 is TGTGCCAGCAGGGGACAGGGAGACACCGGGGAGCTGTTTTTT. The encoded protein is CASRGQGDTGELFF.

J is TRBJ2-5 and V is TRBV28; 12 bases match TRBD2. The V and J ends lost 8 bases and 9 bases, in that order; junction bases with no gene match: 7. There are 13 residues in the CDR3. Germline V CDR1 and CDR2: MDHEN, SYDVKM. This chain's CDR3 is CASRGASGGAQYF. The CDR3 nucleotides read TGTGCCAGCCGCGGGGCTAGCGGGGGGGCCCAGTACTTC.

This clone was picked up one time. The V gene is TRBV4-1, the J gene TRBJ1-3; D remains ambiguous. V was pared by 0 bases and J by 4 bases, with 4 bases between. The CDR3 has 13 amino acids. Germline V gives CDR1 MGHRA, CDR2 YSYEKL. The CDR3 loop reads CASSQEWGNTIYF. CDR3 sequence (DNA): TGCGCCAGCAGCCAAGAATGGGGAAACACCATATATTTT.

The V gene is TRBV29-1, the J gene TRBJ2-1; 10 nucleotides align to TRBD1. This CDR3 contains 13 residues. Germline lookup yields CDR1 SQVTM and CDR2 ANQGSEA. With 7 bases clipped from V and 9 bases from J, the junction kept 9 bases outside the gene matches. Here the CDR3 reads CSADRGLYGEQFF. The DNA for the CDR3 is TGCAGCGCGGACAGGGGGTTGTACGGTGAGCAGTTCTTC.

Here the CDR3 reads CASTPIGEADGEAFF. The CDR3 coding sequence is TGTGCCAGCACCCCCATTGGGGAGGCCGACGGAGAAGCTTTCTTT. The chain has TRBV28 and TRBJ1-1; no clear D gene. The length of the CDR3 is 15 residues. Deletions cut 7 bases from V and 8 bases from J, with 23 bases between. Looked up from germline, CDR1 is MDHEN and CDR2 is SYDVKM.

The rearrangement links TRBV2 to TRBJ1-5; no definite D call. V dropped 5 bases and J dropped 5 bases, with 4 bases sitting between them. Germline V gene lookup returns CDR1 SNHLY and CDR2 FYNNEI. The CDR3 extends over 11 amino acids. The CDR3 is CASSFDQPQHF. CDR3 in DNA: TGTGCCAGCAGTTTTGATCAGCCCCAGCATTTT.